A selection of T cell receptor beta chains follows, all from one sample in a study of blood T cell repertoires in COVID-19. Data came from immunoSEQ multiplex PCR; TCRdb stores just in-frame clones and leaves some out. The sample consists of 190,000 or so clones, 70% to 85% of them appearing once. Sequencing was carried out using peripheral blood. All receptors come from a human donor with acute or convalescent COVID-19. The donor label of this sample is uncertain. Both conserved end residues are part of each CDR3. D genes are given only for firm matches. Expanded clones are given a class, and other clones once, few, many or no size at all.

D gene	clone size	V gene	CDR3 length	J gene	CDR3 DNA	CDR3 protein
TRBD2	NA	TRBV30	14	TRBJ2-1	TGTGCCTGGAGTTTCCTAGCGGGAGGCAATGAGCAGTTCTTC	CAWSFLAGGNEQFF
NA	NA	TRBV6-5	12	TRBJ1-3	TGTGCCAGCAGGGCCGGGGGAAACACCATATATTTT	CASRAGGNTIYF
TRBD2	few	TRBV3-1/TRBV3-2	17	TRBJ2-1	TGTGCCAGCAGCCAAGATCAGCGACTAGCGGGAGATAATGAGCAGTTCTTC	CASSQDQRLAGDNEQFF
TRBD2	NA	TRBV28	17	TRBJ2-3	TGTGCCAGCAGTTTGGGCGGGAGGGCCCTTCGGACAGATACGCAGTATTTT	CASSLGGRALRTDTQYF
NA	NA	TRBV9	14	TRBJ1-4	TGTGCCAGCAGCGTAGACAGCTATCATGAAAAACTGTTTTTT	CASSVDSYHEKLFF
TRBD2	NA	TRBV5-1	15	TRBJ2-2	TGCGCCAGCAGCTTACAACTAGCGGGAACCGGGGAGCTGTTTTTT	CASSLQLAGTGELFF
NA	NA	TRBV7-2	17	TRBJ1-2	TGTGCCAGCAGCTTAGGCACAGCGGGGGGGCGCGACTATGGCTACACCTTC	CASSLGTAGGRDYGYTF
NA	NA	TRBV5-1	14	TRBJ1-1	TGCGCCAGCAGCTTGTTCAGGGGGAACACTGAAGCTTTCTTT	CASSLFRGNTEAFF
NA	NA	TRBV6-2/TRBV6-3	16	TRBJ2-3	TGTGCCAGCAGTTACTCGACTGGGTGGGTCACAGATACGCAGTATTTT	CASSYSTGWVTDTQYF
TRBD1	few	TRBV24-1	14	TRBJ1-1	TGTGCCACCAGTGACCCAGGGGGGAACACTGAAGCTTTCTTT	CATSDPGGNTEAFF
TRBD2	NA	TRBV6-5	15	TRBJ2-1	TGTGCCAGCAAGGGAGCGGGAGGGCCCCACAATGAGCAGTTCTTC	CASKGAGGPHNEQFF
NA	NA	TRBV7-9	14	TRBJ1-2	TGTGCCAGCAGCCAAGGACAGCTAGGCTATGGCTACACCTTC	CASSQGQLGYGYTF
NA	NA	TRBV7-6	15	TRBJ2-3	TGTGCCAGCAGCTTAGTAGGCGGGGGCACAGATACGCAGTATTTT	CASSLVGGGTDTQYF
TRBD1	NA	TRBV19	14	TRBJ2-3	TGTGCCAGTAGGAAACAGACAGGGACAGATACGCAGTATTTT	CASRKQTGTDTQYF
NA	NA	TRBV30	13	TRBJ2-1	TGTGCCTGGAACCCCCGGGAGCAGGGTGAGCAGTTCTTC	CAWNPREQGEQFF
TRBD1	NA	TRBV7-2	16	TRBJ1-1	TGTGCCAGCAGCCCCCGACAGGGGGCCGCGAACACTGAAGCTTTCTTT	CASSPRQGAANTEAFF
NA	once	TRBV2	14	TRBJ2-1	TGTGCCAGCAGTGAATTAGCTGATCCAATGGTGCAGTTCTTC	CASSELADPMVQFF
TRBD1	NA	TRBV28	15	TRBJ1-5	TGTGCCGTAAAAGGCCCCGACAGGGGCAATCAGCCCCAGCATTTT	CAVKGPDRGNQPQHF
NA	NA	TRBV5-4	14	TRBJ1-1	TGTGCCAGCAGCTTGGAATCTGGGGGAGGTGAAGCTTTCTTT	CASSLESGGGEAFF
NA	NA	TRBV3-1/TRBV3-2	14	TRBJ2-7	TGTGCCAGCAGCCAAACCGGGATCCCTGACGAGCAGTACTTC	CASSQTGIPDEQYF
NA	NA	TRBV27	15	TRBJ2-1	TGTGCCAGCAGTTTAATTGCGCGGGGCTACAATGAGCAGTTCTTC	CASSLIARGYNEQFF
NA	NA	TRBV5-1	14	TRBJ1-1	TGCGCCAGCAGCTTGGACCGGGTTGGAACTGAAGCTTTCTTT	CASSLDRVGTEAFF
TRBD1	NA	TRBV15	15	TRBJ1-4	TGTGCCACCAGCAGAGTGGGGACAGGGGTGGAAAAACTGTTTTTT	CATSRVGTGVEKLFF
TRBD2	once	TRBV27	17	TRBJ2-7	TGTGCCAGCAGGAAACAACCGGGACTAGCGGGAGACAACGAGCAGTACTTC	CASRKQPGLAGDNEQYF
NA	few	TRBV5-1	15	TRBJ1-4	TGCGCCAGCAGCTTGGGTTCCGCGATGAGGGAAAAACTGTTTTTT	CASSLGSAMREKLFF
TRBD1	few	TRBV24-1	15	TRBJ2-5	TGTGCCACCAGTGATTTGGGGACAGGGGGAGAGACCCAGTACTTC	CATSDLGTGGETQYF
NA	NA	TRBV5-1	16	TRBJ2-2	TGCGCCAGCAGCTTGGCCTCGGGGTGGGGCACCGGGGAGCTGTTTTTT	CASSLASGWGTGELFF
TRBD2	NA	TRBV4-2	18	TRBJ2-1	TGTGCCAGCAGCCCCGGACTAGCGGGAGGAACAAACTACAATGAGCAGTTCTTC	CASSPGLAGGTNYNEQFF
TRBD1	NA	TRBV28	16	TRBJ1-1	TGTGCCAGCAGTTCATTCGACTTGGGACAGGGGGCTGAAGCTTTCTTT	CASSSFDLGQGAEAFF
TRBD1	NA	TRBV6-5	13	TRBJ1-2	TGTGCCAGCAGCAAACCGGGACAGGGAGGCTACACCTTC	CASSKPGQGGYTF
NA	few	TRBV7-9	13	TRBJ2-7	TGTGCCAGCAGCTTAGCGCAATCCGGCGAGCAGTACTTC	CASSLAQSGEQYF
NA	NA	TRBV30	15	TRBJ2-7	TGTGCCTGGAGTGTTGTGGACACCGATACCTACGAGCAGTACTTC	CAWSVVDTDTYEQYF
NA	NA	TRBV3-1/TRBV3-2	14	TRBJ1-1	TGTGCCAGCAGCAAAAGCGGGAGTAACACTGAAGCTTTCTTT	CASSKSGSNTEAFF
TRBD2	NA	TRBV10-3	13	TRBJ2-7	TGTGCCATCAGTGAGGGACTAGTCTACGAGCAGTACTTC	CAISEGLVYEQYF
NA	once	TRBV30	13	TRBJ1-1	TGTGCCTGGAGAGTGCGCCGGGGTACTGAAGCTTTCTTT	CAWRVRRGTEAFF
TRBD2	NA	TRBV7-2	14	TRBJ2-1	TGTGCCAGCAGCTTACGCGGGAGGGCCAATGAGCAGTTCTTC	CASSLRGRANEQFF
TRBD2	NA	TRBV27	16	TRBJ2-2	TGTGCCAGCAGTTCATGGGTTGCGGGGGATACCGGGGAGCTGTTTTTT	CASSSWVAGDTGELFF
NA	NA	TRBV9	17	TRBJ2-6	TGTGCCAGCAGCGTCAGGGGTCCTGGCTCTGGGGCCAACGTCCTGACTTTC	CASSVRGPGSGANVLTF
NA	NA	TRBV27	15	TRBJ1-1	TGTGCCAGCAGTTTCTCCCACTCACCGAACACTGAAGCTTTCTTT	CASSFSHSPNTEAFF
NA	NA	TRBV6-5	13	TRBJ2-5	TGTGCCAGCACCGAAGGCGGGTGGGAGACCCAGTACTTC	CASTEGGWETQYF
NA	NA	TRBV10-3	14	TRBJ1-5	TGTGCCATCAGTGAGTCGCAGGGCAATCAGCCCCAGCATTTT	CAISESQGNQPQHF
NA	NA	TRBV9	12	TRBJ1-1	TGTGCCAGCAGCGTAGCCAGGGGTGAAGCTTTCTTT	CASSVARGEAFF
TRBD2	NA	TRBV7-2	17	TRBJ2-2	TGTGCCAGCAGGAAGTTTCTAGCGGGGTCGGGCACCGGGGAGCTGTTTTTT	CASRKFLAGSGTGELFF
NA	NA	TRBV28	14	TRBJ1-5	TGTGCCAGCAGTTTTACGGGGGAAAATCAGCCCCAGCATTTT	CASSFTGENQPQHF
NA	NA	TRBV11-2	15	TRBJ1-6	TGTGCCAGCAGCATAGGGGGGACATCGGATTCACCCCTCCACTTT	CASSIGGTSDSPLHF
TRBD1	NA	TRBV7-3	17	TRBJ1-2	TGTGCCAGCAGCTTACATAGTTGGGGACAGACTAACTATGGCTACACCTTC	CASSLHSWGQTNYGYTF
TRBD1	NA	TRBV7-2	16	TRBJ2-2	TGTGCCAGCAGCTCATACAGGGGGCAGGACACCGGGGAGCTGTTTTTT	CASSSYRGQDTGELFF
NA	NA	TRBV3-1/TRBV3-2	12	TRBJ2-7	TGTGCCAGCAGCCAAGCCTCTTTCGAGCAGTACTTC	CASSQASFEQYF
TRBD1	few	TRBV19	14	TRBJ1-5	TGTGCCAGTAAAATGGGACAGGGCGGTCAGCCCCAGCATTTT	CASKMGQGGQPQHF
NA	NA	TRBV18	14	TRBJ1-2	TGTGCCAGCTCCCCCCGGGGGGACCTCTATGGCTACACCTTC	CASSPRGDLYGYTF
TRBD2	NA	TRBV18	18	TRBJ2-2	TGTGCCAGCTCACGGGACCTAGGACTAGCGGGAGGAACCGGGGAGCTGTTTTTT	CASSRDLGLAGGTGELFF
NA	NA	TRBV15	14	TRBJ1-1	TGTGCCACCAGTCTCCTTACTTCGAACACTGAAGCTTTCTTT	CATSLLTSNTEAFF